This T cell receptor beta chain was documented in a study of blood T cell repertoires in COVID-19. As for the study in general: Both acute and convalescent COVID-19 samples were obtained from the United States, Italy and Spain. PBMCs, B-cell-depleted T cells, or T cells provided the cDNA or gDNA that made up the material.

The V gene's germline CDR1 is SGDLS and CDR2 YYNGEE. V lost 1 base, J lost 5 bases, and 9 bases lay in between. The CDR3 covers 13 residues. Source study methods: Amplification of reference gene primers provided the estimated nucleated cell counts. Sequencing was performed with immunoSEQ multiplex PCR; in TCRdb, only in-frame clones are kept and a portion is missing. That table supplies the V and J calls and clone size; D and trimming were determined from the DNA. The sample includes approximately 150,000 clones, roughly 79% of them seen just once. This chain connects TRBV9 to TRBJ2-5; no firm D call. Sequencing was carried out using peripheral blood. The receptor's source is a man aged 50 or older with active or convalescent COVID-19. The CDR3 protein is CASSVYERETQYF. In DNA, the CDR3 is TGTGCCAGCAGCGTATATGAGAGGGAGACCCAGTACTTC.